This paragraph covers one TCR beta chain sequence. Its antigen is currently unknown. The PCR used 60 Vbeta and 13 Jbeta primers. Generated by immunoSEQ multiplex PCR, the TCRdb table keeps only in-frame clones and is missing some. This repertoire includes around 120,000 clones. The CDR3 covers 16 residues. Germline CDR1 and CDR2: MNHEY and SMNVEV (reference sequence). Unmatched junction bases numbered 11, after V lost 4 bases and J lost 3 bases. The data were taken from a study of cytomegalovirus exposure and HLA in healthy donors. Study outcomes and limitations: Some V segments, TRBV6-2 and TRBV6-3 among them, were indistinguishable and were therefore excluded. The study carried out a later analysis of TCR beta sequences. It associated 15,000 to 20,000 of them with specific HLA alleles at a false discovery rate of 0.05. Confirmation was obtained in vitro that a few CMV-associated chains are specific for CMV antigens. There were several of the most significant clusters that appeared linked to common viral pathogens in a later analysis.

Sequencing used PBMCs. The TCR comes from a man aged 18 to 30 in good health and CMV-seronegative. The chain joins TRBV27 to TRBJ1-1, with TRBD1 identical over 7 bases. DNA of the CDR3: TGTGCCAGCAGTTCTCTTAGGGGGCCAAGAGACACTGAAGCTTTCTTT. It codes for CASSSLRGPRDTEAFF.